What follows are 26 T cell receptor beta chains derived from one specimen sequenced in a study of blood T cell repertoires in COVID-19. Sequencing used immunoSEQ multiplex PCR; TCRdb keeps in-frame clones, though not all of them. Among 170,000 or so clones listed, 88% were seen once. Specimen: PBMCs or T cells enriched from blood (not recorded which). Every receptor here comes from a woman aged 18-29 years who had recovered from COVID-19.

CDR3 sequence (DNA): TGTGCCAGCAGAGGTGGGACAGGGAATAGCAATCAGCCCCAGCATTTT. It translates to CASRGGTGNSNQPQHF. The rearrangement joins TRBV2 to TRBJ1-5; 9 bases map to TRBD1. The CDR3 length is 16 residues. Germline CDR1 is SNHLY and CDR2 is FYNNEI. The trim removed 6 bases at V and 0 bases at J, leaving 6 bases unmatched.

The chain carries TRBV7-9 and TRBJ2-7; TRBD2 matches 8 bases. The germline V gene has CDR1 SEHNR and CDR2 FQNEAQ (reference sequence). This CDR3 region has 13 residues. Losses at the gene ends were 9 bases for V and 6 bases for J; bases not matched to a gene: 10. CDR3 nucleotide sequence: TGTGCCAGTACGGGGTTTAGCGGGGCCGAGCAGTACTTC. Encoded protein: CASTGFSGAEQYF. The whole variable domain, remainder taken from reference TRBV7-9 and TRBJ2-7, is DTGVSQNPRHKITKRGQNVTFRCDPISEHNRLYWYRQTLGQGPEFLTYFQNEAQLEKSRLLSDRFSAERPKGSFSTLEIQRTEQGDSAMYLCASTGFSGAEQYFGPGTRLTVT.

The V gene is TRBV5-1, the J gene TRBJ1-1; no firm D call. The germline gives CDR1 SGHRS, CDR2 YFSETQ. This CDR3 contains 13 residues. V lost 7 bases, J lost 3 bases, and 13 bases lay in between. The CDR3: CASGEWGDTEAFF. The CDR3 coding sequence is TGCGCCAGCGGGGAGTGGGGAGACACTGAAGCTTTCTTT.

The chain combines TRBV5-4 with TRBJ2-2; no clear D. CDR3 length: 13 residues. The V end lost 4 bases, the J end lost 5 bases, and 9 bases lay between the germline ends. CDR1 and CDR2 (germline): SGHNT, YYREEE (reference sequence). The CDR3 loop is CASSIQFTGELFF. The CDR3 bases are TGTGCCAGCAGCATCCAATTTACCGGGGAGCTGTTTTTT.

J is TRBJ1-1 and V is TRBV5-4, with D unclear. Trimming removed 6 bases at V and 1 base at J, with 16 bases between. The germline V gene encodes CDR1 SGHNT and CDR2 YYREEE (reference sequence). This CDR3 comprises 15 residues. CDR3: CASTPNWGGNTEAFF. CDR3 coding DNA: TGTGCCAGCACCCCCAATTGGGGAGGGAACACTGAAGCTTTCTTT.

The genes are TRBV11-2 and TRBJ1-1, with D perhaps TRBD1 (5 bases). Trimming took 2 bases from V and 4 from J, leaving 14 bases between them. The germline V gene encodes CDR1 SGHAT and CDR2 FQNNGV. The CDR3 sequence is 15 residues long. The CDR3 loop is CASSLWRGLGTEAFF. Written as DNA, the CDR3 is TGTGCCAGCAGCTTATGGAGGGGTCTAGGCACTGAAGCTTTCTTT.

This chain uses TRBV3-1 (or the pseudogene TRBV3-2) with TRBJ2-7, with 12 bases that match TRBD1. The ends lost 1 base at V and 10 bases at J; junction bases unmatched: 11. There are 16 residues in the CDR3. The germline CDR1 and CDR2 sequences are LGHDT and YNNKEL (reference sequence). CDR3 DNA sequence: TGTGCCAGCAGCCAAGCCCTACCGGGACAGGGGGCGGCTCAGTACTTC. It yields the protein CASSQALPGQGAAQYF.

This chain joins TRBV19 and TRBJ2-5; tentatively, D is TRBD1 (5 bases). V was shortened by 5 bases and J by 5 bases, with 15 bases between the two germline ends. Germline V CDR1 and CDR2: LNHDA, SQIVND (reference sequence). The CDR3 loop spans 14 amino acids. CDR3 residues: CASSPQGIGETQYF. The DNA of the CDR3 is TGTGCCAGTAGTCCCCAGGGAATAGGGGAGACCCAGTACTTC.

V usage is TRBV4-1 and J usage is TRBJ1-5; no reliable D call. From germline, CDR1 is MGHRA and CDR2 YSYEKL. Trimming shortened V by 0 bases and J by 7 bases, and 13 bases separated the two germline ends. CDR3 length: 15 amino acids. CDR3 bases: TGCGCCAGCAGCCAAGAAAGGGCGGGAGCCCAGCCCCAGCATTTT. This gives the protein CASSQERAGAQPQHF.

This chain links TRBV7-9 with TRBJ2-2, with D tentatively TRBD2 (6 bases). Germline CDR1 reads SEHNR; CDR2 reads FQNEAQ (reference sequence). The CDR3 loop spans 13 amino acids. The V end lost 6 bases, the J end lost 6 bases, and 11 bases lay between the germline ends. The CDR3 sequence is CASRPPSAGELFF. DNA of the CDR3: TGTGCCAGCAGACCACCTAGCGCCGGGGAGCTGTTTTTT.

This CDR3 reads CASSQRQGAGAETQYF. The CDR3 region has the DNA TGTGCCAGCAGCCAGAGACAGGGGGCAGGGGCAGAGACCCAGTACTTC. The genes are TRBV28 and TRBJ2-5; TRBD1 matches at 10 bases. V shed 6 bases, J shed 4 bases, and the junction held 11 bases outside the gene matches. Germline V gene lookup returns CDR1 MDHEN and CDR2 SYDVKM. The CDR3 runs 16 residues.

This clone was counted between two and nine times. This chain connects TRBV11-2 to TRBJ1-1; a possible D gene is TRBD1 (5 bases). V lost 0 bases and J 9 bases, leaving 14 bases between the germline ends. Germline CDR1 SGHAT, CDR2 FQNNGV. The CDR3 totals 14 residues. CDR3 DNA sequence: TGTGCCAGCAGCTTAGAAGGGACTAGTTCGAAAGCTTTCTTT. Its protein product is CASSLEGTSSKAFF.

J is TRBJ2-1 and V is TRBV19; 10 bases align to TRBD2. The CDR3 spans 15 residues. V lost 3 bases to trimming and J lost 8 bases; unmatched junction nucleotides: 7. Germline V gene data show CDR1 as LNHDA and CDR2 as SQIVND (reference sequence). The CDR3 region is CASSIGKSGGDEQFF. Written as DNA, the CDR3 is TGTGCCAGTAGTATCGGGAAAAGCGGGGGGGATGAGCAGTTCTTC.

This clone was found once. The gene calls are TRBV2 and TRBJ2-1; D might be TRBD2 (6 bases). The CDR3 runs to 13 residues. Trimming pared 3 bases from V and 8 bases from J, leaving 11 bases between. CDR1 and CDR2 (germline): SNHLY, FYNNEI. The CDR3 bases are TGTGCCAGCAGTGAGGGGGGTTTCCATGAGCAGTTCTTC. It specifies CASSEGGFHEQFF.

V gene TRBV11-1 combines with J gene TRBJ2-3; D unclear. CDR3 length: 15 residues. The V gene's germline CDR1 is SGHAT and CDR2 FQDESV (reference sequence). The V gene lost 4 bases and the J gene lost 6 bases, with 17 bases spanning the gap. The CDR3 reads CASSSIPLRADTQYF. The CDR3, as DNA: TGTGCCAGCAGCTCAATACCATTGCGCGCGGATACGCAGTATTTT.

The chain links TRBV7-6 to TRBJ1-4, with 10 bases lining up with TRBD1. CDR1 SGHVS and CDR2 FNYEAQ come from the germline V gene. The junction had 7 bases not matched to a gene; V was cut back by 4 bases and J by 8 bases. The CDR3 has 15 amino acids. The CDR3 sequence is CASSSPDRGREKLFF. The CDR3 bases are TGTGCCAGCAGCTCCCCAGACAGGGGGCGAGAAAAACTGTTTTTT.

The CDR3 sequence: CASSSGQMIYGYTF. CDR3 in DNA: TGTGCCAGCAGCTCCGGACAGATGATTTATGGCTACACCTTC. The gene calls are TRBV11-2 and TRBJ1-2; D might be TRBD1 (6 bases). Germline V gives CDR1 SGHAT, CDR2 FQNNGV. Trimming removed 4 bases from V and 5 bases from J, with 14 bases in between. The CDR3 contains 14 residues. Full variable domain (rest looked up from reference TRBV11-2 and TRBJ1-2): EAGVAQSPRYKIIEKRQSVAFWCNPISGHATLYWYQQILGQGPKLLIQFQNNGVVDDSQLPKDRFSAERLKGVDSTLKIQPAKLEDSAVYLCASSSGQMIYGYTFGSGTRLTVV.

The V and J genes are TRBV9 and TRBJ2-3; 11 nucleotides align to TRBD2. There are 16 residues in the CDR3. V dropped 4 bases and J dropped 1; count of bases not matched to a gene: 5. Germline CDR1 and CDR2: SGDLS and YYNGEE. The CDR3 nucleotides are TGTGCCAGCAGCCCTCTTAGCGGGAGGGGCACAGATACGCAGTATTTT. Protein sequence: CASSPLSGRGTDTQYF.

J is TRBJ2-3 and V is TRBV30; 9 bases align to TRBD1. CDR3 length equals 14 residues. J lost 0 bases, V lost 6 bases, and 4 bases had no gene match. Germline CDR1 and CDR2: GTSNPN and SVGIG (reference sequence). In DNA, the CDR3 is TGTGCCTGCGACAGGGGGATTAGCACAGATACGCAGTATTTT. Its protein product is CACDRGISTDTQYF.

This clone has just one count. The chain uses TRBV5-6 and TRBJ1-1; D is undetermined. Germline-derived CDR1 and CDR2 are SGHDT and YYEEEE. The V end was cut by 0 bases, the J end by 1 base, with 7 bases between. This CDR3 is built from 14 residues. DNA for the CDR3: TGTGCCAGCAGCTTGGATAGCCAGAACACTGAAGCTTTCTTT. Protein: CASSLDSQNTEAFF.

The chain combines TRBV28 with TRBJ2-1, with D maybe TRBD1 (5 bases). Germline CDR1 reads MDHEN; CDR2 reads SYDVKM. The V and J ends lost 10 bases and 4 bases respectively, with 20 bases between them. This CDR3 is 15 amino acids long. The CDR3 region is CAIRLRAGFYNEQFF. CDR3 coding DNA: TGTGCCATCAGACTCCGGGCAGGGTTTTACAATGAGCAGTTCTTC.

V gene TRBV27 combines with J gene TRBJ2-7; 10 positions agree with TRBD2. Germline assignment: CDR1 MNHEY and CDR2 SMNVEV (reference sequence). Losses at the gene ends were 3 bases for V and 4 bases for J; bases not matched to a gene: 3. The CDR3 loop spans 14 amino acids. Here the CDR3 reads CASSFFSGGYEQYF. For the CDR3, the DNA is TGTGCCAGCAGTTTTTTTAGCGGGGGGTACGAGCAGTACTTC.

The chain is built from TRBV29-1 and TRBJ1-3, with TRBD1 as a possible D gene (6 bases). V was cut by 4 bases and J by 4 bases, with 14 bases left in between. Germline CDR1 SQVTM, CDR2 ANQGSEA. This CDR3 comprises 14 residues. CDR3 in DNA: TGCAGCGTTGTAACAGGGAACCTCGGAAACACCATATATTTT. This sequence encodes CSVVTGNLGNTIYF.

V and J are TRBV24-1 and TRBJ2-2; D is undetermined. The V gene lost 7 bases and the J gene lost 0 bases, with 11 bases spanning the gap. CDR1 is KGHDR, CDR2 SFDVKD, per germline. This CDR3 is 15 amino acids long. The CDR3 here is CATRDAVANTGELFF. CDR3 sequence (DNA): TGTGCCACCAGGGATGCAGTCGCGAACACCGGGGAGCTGTTTTTT.

The CDR3 here is CASSPLEWSNEQFF. As DNA, the CDR3 is TGTGCCAGCAGTCCCCTTGAGTGGAGTAACGAGCAGTTCTTC. V gene TRBV25-1 combines with J gene TRBJ2-1; D gene ambiguous. CDR1 is MGHDK, CDR2 SYGVNS, per germline. The CDR3 is 14 residues long. Trimming left V 5 bases short and J 10 bases short, with 18 bases between.

The chain is built from TRBV4-1 and TRBJ2-6, with D possibly TRBD1 on 5 matching bases. Germline-derived CDR1 and CDR2 are MGHRA and YSYEKL. V lost 1 base to trimming and J lost 1 base, with 14 bases between them. This CDR3 region has 18 residues. The CDR3, as DNA: TGCGCCAGCAGCCAAGCCCCAGGGCCTACTTCTGGGGCCAACGTCCTGACTTTC. This translates into CASSQAPGPTSGANVLTF.